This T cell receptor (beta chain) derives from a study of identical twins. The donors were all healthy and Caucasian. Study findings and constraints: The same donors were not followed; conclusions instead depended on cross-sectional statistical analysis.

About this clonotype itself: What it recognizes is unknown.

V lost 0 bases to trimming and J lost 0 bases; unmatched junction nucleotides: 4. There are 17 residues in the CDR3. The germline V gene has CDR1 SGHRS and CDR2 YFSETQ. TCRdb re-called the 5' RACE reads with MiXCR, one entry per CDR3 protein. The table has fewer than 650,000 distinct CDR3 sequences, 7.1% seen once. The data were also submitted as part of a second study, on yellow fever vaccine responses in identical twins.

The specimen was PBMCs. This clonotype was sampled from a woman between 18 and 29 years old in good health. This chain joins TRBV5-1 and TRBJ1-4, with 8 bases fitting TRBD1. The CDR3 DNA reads TGCGCCAGCAGCTTGGTGGCAGGGGGCGCAACTAATGAAAAACTGTTTTTT. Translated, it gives CASSLVAGGATNEKLFF.